These T cell receptor beta chains were read from a single sample in a study of T cells in Graves' hyperthyroidism and ophthalmopathy. TCRdb ran MiXCR on the multiplex PCR reads and lists one entry per CDR3 protein. The table lists around 270,000 distinct CDR3 sequences, roughly a fifth of them singletons. Sequencing was performed on blood. Receptors were obtained from a middle-aged man with Graves' ophthalmopathy. Each CDR3 is given with its conserved first and last residue. A D gene is named only where the DNA matches it firmly. Some rows mark clone size as missing; the rest say once, few, many or name a class of expanded clone.

v_gene,j_gene,d_gene,abundance,CDR3aa,CDR3nt
TRBV2,TRBJ2-3,.,many,CASRGQSDTQYF,TGTGCCAGCAGGGGGCAGTCAGATACGCAGTATTTT
TRBV28,TRBJ1-2,.,many,CASNLGTGYGYTF,TGTGCCAGCAACCTCGGGACGGGCTATGGCTACACCTTC
TRBV12-3/TRBV12-4,TRBJ2-6,.,once,CASGERWVGAGLSGANVLTF,TGTGCCAGCGGCGAGCGTTGGGTAGGGGCAGGTCTCTCTGGGGCCAACGTCCTGACTTTC
TRBV5-8,TRBJ2-6,TRBD1,many,CASRPGGAGANVLTF,TGTGCCAGCAGACCAGGGGGCGCTGGGGCCAACGTCCTGACTTTC
TRBV6-2/TRBV6-3,TRBJ2-7,.,.,CASYARSYEQYF,TGTGCCTCCTATGCGAGGTCCTACGAGCAGTACTTC
TRBV11-2,TRBJ1-1,.,many,CASSPPPRGGRNTEAFF,TGTGCCAGCAGCCCACCGCCTCGGGGCGGCAGGAACACTGAAGCTTTCTTT
TRBV12-5,TRBJ2-7,TRBD2,.,CASAAGEGYEQYF,TGTGCTAGCGCCGCGGGGGAGGGCTACGAGCAGTACTTC
TRBV30,TRBJ2-2,TRBD1,once,CASTGGARAGELFF,TGTGCCTCCACAGGGGGCGCCCGGGCCGGGGAGCTGTTTTTT
TRBV4-1,TRBJ1-1,TRBD1,few,CASSQDEMTGLNTEAFF,TGCGCCAGCAGCCAAGATGAGATGACAGGGTTGAACACTGAAGCTTTCTTT
TRBV3-1,TRBJ2-7,.,few,CASSPGVGSSSYEQYF,TGTGCCAGCAGCCCGGGCGTCGGGTCGAGCTCCTACGAGCAGTACTTC
TRBV27,TRBJ2-3,.,many,CASSFLPFTDTQYF,TGTGCCAGCAGTTTCCTCCCTTTCACAGATACGCAGTATTTT
TRBV6-1,TRBJ2-7,.,.,CASSLQQGRGYEQYF,TGTGCCAGCAGTCTCCAACAGGGACGGGGCTACGAGCAGTACTTC
TRBV2,TRBJ2-1,TRBD2,.,CASSELAGGNNEQFF,TGTGCCAGCAGTGAACTAGCGGGAGGTAATAATGAGCAGTTCTTC
TRBV14,TRBJ1-2,.,few,CASSPGRGGYGYTF,TGTGCCAGCAGCCCCGGACGGGGCGGGTATGGCTACACCTTC
TRBV9,TRBJ2-3,.,.,CASSPESSTDTQYF,TGTGCCAGCAGTCCCGAATCTAGCACAGATACGCAGTATTTT
TRBV30,TRBJ2-2,.,many,CAWSVLLVSGGNTGELFF,TGTGCCTGGAGTGTCCTTCTTGTTTCTGGGGGAAACACCGGGGAGCTGTTTTTT
TRBV20-1,TRBJ2-1,TRBD1,few,CSARRLGGLNEQFF,TGCAGTGCTAGAAGGCTAGGGGGCTTGAATGAGCAGTTCTTC
TRBV2,TRBJ2-7,TRBD2,many,CASRGRRTSYEQYF,TGTGCCAGCAGGGGACGAAGGACTAGCTACGAGCAGTACTTC
TRBV2,TRBJ2-5,.,many,CASQRDQETQYF,TGTGCCAGTCAAAGGGATCAAGAGACCCAGTACTTC
TRBV5-1,TRBJ2-7,.,.,CASSLVVAGRSRQQYF,TGCGCCAGCAGCTTGGTCGTGGCTGGGCGATCTAGGCAGCAGTACTTC
TRBV20-1,TRBJ2-1,TRBD2,few,CSARVTSGRVGEQFF,TGCAGTGCTAGGGTCACTAGCGGGAGGGTTGGTGAGCAGTTCTTC
TRBV10-3,TRBJ2-5,TRBD2,.,CATAAAGVSRETQYF,TGTGCCACCGCTGCAGCGGGGGTCTCCAGGGAGACCCAGTACTTC
TRBV2,TRBJ2-5,TRBD1,many,CASGLEGAIQETQYF,TGTGCCAGCGGTCTTGAGGGGGCGATCCAAGAGACCCAGTACTTC
TRBV12-3/TRBV12-4,TRBJ1-6,.,once,CASSSAGIPANSPLHF,TGTGCCAGCAGTTCCGCGGGGATTCCGGCTAATTCACCCCTCCACTTT
TRBV2,TRBJ2-7,.,.,CASSEDEQGYEQYF,TGTGCCAGCAGTGAAGACGAACAGGGCTACGAGCAGTACTTC
TRBV3-1,TRBJ1-2,TRBD1,many,CASRQGTGPYGYTF,TGTGCCAGCAGACAAGGGACAGGGCCGTATGGCTACACCTTC
TRBV7-2,TRBJ1-5,TRBD1,few,CASSLYRGPNQPQHF,TGTGCCAGCAGCTTATACAGGGGGCCTAATCAGCCCCAGCATTTT
TRBV6-1,TRBJ2-7,.,few,CASSNPGHLYEQYF,TGTGCCAGCAGTAATCCGGGACACTTGTACGAGCAGTACTTC
TRBV20-1,TRBJ2-7,TRBD1,.,CSTGTGFGGEQYF,TGCAGTACCGGGACAGGGTTTGGCGGGGAGCAGTACTTC
TRBV28,TRBJ1-5,.,many,CASSSHNPNRAYSNQPQHF,TGTGCCAGCAGTTCCCATAATCCTAACAGGGCTTATAGCAATCAGCCCCAGCATTTT
TRBV7-3,TRBJ2-7,.,many,CASRGGIPYEQYF,TGTGCCAGCAGAGGAGGAATTCCCTACGAGCAGTACTTC
TRBV5-1,TRBJ1-2,.,few,CASSFNRGNYGYTF,TGCGCCAGCAGCTTTAATAGGGGGAACTATGGCTACACCTTC
TRBV30,TRBJ2-7,.,.,CAWSVGSGGYYEQYF,TGTGCCTGGAGTGTAGGGTCCGGCGGGTACTACGAGCAGTACTTC
TRBV7-8,TRBJ1-5,.,many,CASSPLPGTGAGPQHF,TGTGCCAGCAGCCCGCTACCTGGGACCGGAGCTGGGCCCCAGCATTTT
TRBV28,TRBJ2-1,.,few,CASSSRQASIRNEQFF,TGTGCCAGCAGTTCCCGACAGGCGAGCATAAGGAATGAGCAGTTCTTC
TRBV18,TRBJ2-1,.,.,CASSPGPRSYNEQFF,TGTGCCAGCTCACCAGGACCCAGATCCTACAATGAGCAGTTCTTC
TRBV2,TRBJ1-5,.,.,CASTFDRNQPQHF,TGTGCCAGCACCTTCGACAGGAATCAGCCCCAGCATTTT
TRBV3-1,TRBJ1-2,.,many,CASSRVSRYGYTF,TGTGCCAGCAGCCGCGTTTCGCGCTATGGCTACACCTTC
TRBV5-1,TRBJ1-4,TRBD1,few,CASSHGTGQEKLFF,TGCGCCAGCAGCCACGGGACAGGGCAAGAAAAACTGTTTTTT
TRBV9,TRBJ2-1,.,.,CASSVEPRGAAANEQFF,TGTGCCAGCAGCGTAGAGCCTCGGGGGGCGGCAGCCAATGAGCAGTTCTTC
TRBV11-2,TRBJ2-7,TRBD2,.,CASSQDSSGRAYEQYF,TGTGCCAGCAGCCAAGACTCCAGCGGGAGGGCCTACGAGCAGTACTTC
TRBV7-2,TRBJ1-5,.,once,CASSLNGQNNQPQHF,TGTGCCAGCAGCCTAAACGGACAAAACAATCAGCCCCAGCATTTT
TRBV7-9,TRBJ2-3,.,.,CASSGWGASTDTQYF,TGTGCCAGCAGCGGCTGGGGGGCTAGCACAGATACGCAGTATTTT
TRBV27,TRBJ1-5,.,few,CASSLLAGSNQPQHF,TGTGCCAGCAGTTTATTAGCAGGGTCCAATCAGCCCCAGCATTTT
TRBV20-1,TRBJ1-2,.,few,CSARDRRGAGWGYTF,TGCAGTGCTAGAGATCGGAGGGGGGCTGGGTGGGGCTACACCTTC